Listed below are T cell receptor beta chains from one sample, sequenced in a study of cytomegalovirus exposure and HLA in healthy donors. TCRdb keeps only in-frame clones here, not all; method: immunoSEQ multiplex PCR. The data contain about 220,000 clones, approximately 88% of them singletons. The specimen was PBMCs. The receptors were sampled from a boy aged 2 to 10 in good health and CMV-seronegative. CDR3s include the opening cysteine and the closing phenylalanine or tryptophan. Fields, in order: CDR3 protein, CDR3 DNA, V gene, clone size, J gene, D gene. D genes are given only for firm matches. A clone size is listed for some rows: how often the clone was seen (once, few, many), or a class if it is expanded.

CDR3: CASSVDRMNTEAFF
DNA: TGTGCCAGCAGCGTCGACAGGATGAACACTGAAGCTTTCTTT
V: TRBV5-5
size: few
J: TRBJ1-1
D: -

CDR3: CASQWTGRQYF
DNA: TGTGCCAGTCAGTGGACAGGGCGCCAGTACTTC
V: TRBV6-5
size: -
J: TRBJ2-5
D: TRBD1

CDR3: CASSSRTGENTEAFF
DNA: TGTGCCAGCAGCTCAAGAACAGGGGAGAACACTGAAGCTTTCTTT
V: TRBV9
size: -
J: TRBJ1-1
D: TRBD1

CDR3: CASSLPGQHSPLHF
DNA: TGTGCCAGCAGTTTACCGGGACAGCATTCACCCCTCCACTTT
V: TRBV6-5
size: once
J: TRBJ1-6
D: TRBD1

CDR3: CASSLIAVEETQYF
DNA: TGTGCCAGCAGCTTAATCGCGGTAGAAGAGACCCAGTACTTC
V: TRBV7-8
size: -
J: TRBJ2-5
D: -

CDR3: CASSEWGLDWTYNEQFF
DNA: TGTGCCAGCAGTGAATGGGGACTAGATTGGACCTACAATGAGCAGTTCTTC
V: TRBV25-1
size: -
J: TRBJ2-1
D: TRBD2

CDR3: CASSRGLALDADTQYF
DNA: TGTGCCAGCAGCCGAGGACTAGCGCTAGACGCAGATACGCAGTATTTT
V: TRBV14
size: -
J: TRBJ2-3
D: TRBD2

CDR3: CASSLRSGELFF
DNA: TGTGCCAGCAGCCTGAGAAGCGGGGAGCTGTTTTTT
V: TRBV5-6
size: -
J: TRBJ2-2
D: -

CDR3: CASSLAEGYEQYF
DNA: TGTGCCAGCAGCCTAGCTGAGGGCTACGAGCAGTACTTC
V: TRBV7-3
size: -
J: TRBJ2-7
D: -

CDR3: CASSLTRAGNSPLHF
DNA: TGTGCCAGCAGCTTAACCAGGGCAGGGAATTCACCCCTCCACTTT
V: TRBV7-3
size: -
J: TRBJ1-6
D: -

CDR3: CASSPGGIRTDTQYF
DNA: TGTGCCAGCAGCCCGGGGGGAATCCGCACAGATACGCAGTATTTT
V: TRBV11-3
size: -
J: TRBJ2-3
D: TRBD2

CDR3: CASSKRSSGSITDTQYF
DNA: TGTGCCAGCTCAAAAAGGTCTAGCGGGAGTATCACAGATACGCAGTATTTT
V: TRBV11-1
size: -
J: TRBJ2-3
D: TRBD2

CDR3: CASSTMSSYNEQFF
DNA: TGTGCCAGTAGTACCATGAGCTCCTACAATGAGCAGTTCTTC
V: TRBV19
size: -
J: TRBJ2-1
D: -

CDR3: CASSSPAAGEGTQYF
DNA: TGTGCCAGCAGTTCCCCCGCGGCCGGGGAGGGGACCCAGTACTTC
V: TRBV27
size: -
J: TRBJ2-5
D: TRBD2

CDR3: CSAGQRGSYNEQFF
DNA: TGCAGCGCTGGTCAGCGGGGCTCCTACAATGAGCAGTTCTTC
V: TRBV29-1
size: once
J: TRBJ2-1
D: TRBD2

CDR3: CASTRPTGTNQPQHF
DNA: TGTGCCAGCACCAGACCAACAGGGACCAATCAGCCCCAGCATTTT
V: TRBV6-6
size: -
J: TRBJ1-5
D: -

CDR3: CAVQGGGQLSGRGAYEQYF
DNA: TGTGCCGTTCAGGGGGGCGGACAGCTTAGCGGGAGAGGTGCGTACGAGCAGTACTTC
V: TRBV7-9
size: -
J: TRBJ2-7
D: TRBD2

CDR3: CAWSMFAGVSSYEQYF
DNA: TGTGCCTGGAGTATGTTCGCGGGAGTGAGCTCCTACGAGCAGTACTTC
V: TRBV30
size: -
J: TRBJ2-7
D: TRBD2

CDR3: CASSQVGLAGTDTQYF
DNA: TGCGCCAGCAGCCAAGTTGGCCTAGCGGGGACAGATACGCAGTATTTT
V: TRBV4-1
size: -
J: TRBJ2-3
D: TRBD2

CDR3: CSVESPERSTDTQYF
DNA: TGCAGCGTTGAATCCCCGGAGCGAAGCACAGATACGCAGTATTTT
V: TRBV29-1
size: -
J: TRBJ2-3
D: -

CDR3: CAISSSGSGYQETQYF
DNA: TGTGCCATCAGCTCTAGCGGGAGTGGATATCAAGAGACCCAGTACTTC
V: TRBV10-3
size: -
J: TRBJ2-5
D: TRBD2

CDR3: CASSEDGVGGYTF
DNA: TGTGCCAGCAGTGAAGACGGGGTGGGTGGCTACACCTTC
V: TRBV6-1
size: -
J: TRBJ1-2
D: -

CDR3: CSVVQGEWTEAFF
DNA: TGCAGCGTTGTACAGGGAGAGTGGACTGAAGCTTTCTTT
V: TRBV29-1
size: -
J: TRBJ1-1
D: -

CDR3: CASQVGSRTGELFF
DNA: TGTGCCAGCCAGGTCGGGAGTCGGACCGGGGAGCTGTTTTTT
V: TRBV6-6
size: -
J: TRBJ2-2
D: -

CDR3: CSVQRTGQGEAFF
DNA: TGCAGCGTTCAGAGGACAGGGCAGGGTGAAGCTTTCTTT
V: TRBV29-1
size: few
J: TRBJ1-1
D: TRBD1

CDR3: CASSYFRGETGELFF
DNA: TGTGCCAGCAGTTACTTCAGGGGGGAAACCGGGGAGCTGTTTTTT
V: TRBV6-5
size: -
J: TRBJ2-2
D: -

CDR3: CASSPDRGLYEQYF
DNA: TGTGCCAGCAGCCCCGACAGGGGGCTATACGAGCAGTACTTC
V: TRBV2
size: -
J: TRBJ2-7
D: TRBD1

CDR3: CASSNIGGNQPQHF
DNA: TGTGCCAGCAGTAACATTGGTGGCAATCAGCCCCAGCATTTT
V: TRBV27
size: -
J: TRBJ1-5
D: -

CDR3: CASSSPGLGTDTQYF
DNA: TGTGCCAGCAGCTCGCCGGGACTAGGTACAGATACGCAGTATTTT
V: TRBV5-6
size: once
J: TRBJ2-3
D: TRBD2

CDR3: CASSPTSGGALGETQYF
DNA: TGTGCCAGCAGCCCAACTAGCGGGGGGGCCTTGGGCGAGACCCAGTACTTC
V: TRBV5-4
size: once
J: TRBJ2-5
D: TRBD2

CDR3: CASKDRPTSYEQYF
DNA: TGTGCCAGTAAGGACAGGCCGACTTCCTACGAGCAGTACTTC
V: TRBV19
size: -
J: TRBJ2-7
D: TRBD1

CDR3: CSVEDRGQGVGEAFF
DNA: TGCAGCGTTGAAGATCGAGGACAGGGGGTAGGTGAAGCTTTCTTT
V: TRBV29-1
size: -
J: TRBJ1-1
D: TRBD1

CDR3: CASSLAQGIAETQYF
DNA: TGTGCCAGCAGCTTGGCACAGGGGATAGCGGAGACCCAGTACTTC
V: TRBV5-8
size: -
J: TRBJ2-5
D: TRBD1

CDR3: CASSSWSGMNEQFF
DNA: TGTGCCAGCAGTTCGTGGTCAGGCATGAATGAGCAGTTCTTC
V: TRBV25-1
size: -
J: TRBJ2-1
D: -

CDR3: CASSFTAGGTGELFF
DNA: TGTGCCAGCAGCTTCACCGCGGGAGGCACCGGGGAGCTGTTTTTT
V: TRBV11-3
size: -
J: TRBJ2-2
D: TRBD2

CDR3: CASARQGDIYEQYF
DNA: TGTGCCAGCGCTAGACAGGGGGATATCTACGAGCAGTACTTC
V: TRBV27
size: -
J: TRBJ2-7
D: TRBD1

CDR3: CASRGRDSHNEQFF
DNA: TGTGCCAGCAGAGGGCGGGACTCGCACAATGAGCAGTTCTTC
V: TRBV2
size: -
J: TRBJ2-1
D: -

CDR3: CASSPRGGQGGSNYGYTF
DNA: TGTGCCAGTAGTCCCCGAGGGGGACAGGGTGGGTCGAACTATGGCTACACCTTC
V: TRBV19
size: -
J: TRBJ1-2
D: TRBD1

CDR3: CASSVDGGGNNEQFF
DNA: TGTGCCAGCAGCGTTGACGGCGGGGGGAACAATGAGCAGTTCTTC
V: TRBV9
size: -
J: TRBJ2-1
D: TRBD2

CDR3: CASSIGSQPQHF
DNA: TGTGCCAGTAGTATTGGTAGCCAGCCCCAGCATTTT
V: TRBV19
size: -
J: TRBJ1-5
D: -

CDR3: CASSLTGAGYGYTF
DNA: TGTGCCAGCAGCTTAACAGGGGCCGGCTATGGCTACACCTTC
V: TRBV11-2
size: few
J: TRBJ1-2
D: TRBD1

CDR3: CSVVSRGETQYF
DNA: TGCAGCGTTGTTTCCAGGGGAGAGACCCAGTACTTC
V: TRBV29-1
size: once
J: TRBJ2-5
D: -

CDR3: CATSRRTSGVDEQFF
DNA: TGTGCCACCAGCCGACGGACTAGCGGGGTAGATGAGCAGTTCTTC
V: TRBV15
size: once
J: TRBJ2-1
D: TRBD2

CDR3: CASSVRAGGTDTQYF
DNA: TGTGCCAGCAGCGTTAGGGCGGGAGGCACAGATACGCAGTATTTT
V: TRBV9
size: -
J: TRBJ2-3
D: TRBD2

CDR3: CASSPGTSGSSYEQYF
DNA: TGTGCCAGCAGTCCAGGGACTAGCGGCAGCTCCTACGAGCAGTACTTC
V: TRBV27
size: -
J: TRBJ2-7
D: TRBD2

CDR3: CASSSGQGRWDTQYF
DNA: TGCGCCAGCAGCTCGGGACAGGGGAGGTGGGATACGCAGTATTTT
V: TRBV5-1
size: -
J: TRBJ2-3
D: TRBD1

CDR3: CASSDGPAGGPRNEQFF
DNA: TGTGCCAGCAGCGACGGACCAGCGGGAGGGCCGCGGAATGAGCAGTTCTTC
V: TRBV21-1
size: -
J: TRBJ2-1
D: -

CDR3: CASSKGQYSYNEQFF
DNA: TGTGCCAGTAGTAAAGGACAGTACTCCTACAATGAGCAGTTCTTC
V: TRBV19
size: once
J: TRBJ2-1
D: -

CDR3: CASSLVDYANTEAFF
DNA: TGTGCCAGCAGCTTAGTGGACTACGCGAACACTGAAGCTTTCTTT
V: TRBV7-2
size: -
J: TRBJ1-1
D: -

CDR3: CAWTGGRAYEQYF
DNA: TGTGCCTGGACGGGCGGCAGGGCCTACGAGCAGTACTTC
V: TRBV30
size: -
J: TRBJ2-7
D: -

CDR3: CASSLYPGTTNTGELFF
DNA: TGTGCCAGCAGTTTATATCCCGGGACTACAAACACCGGGGAGCTGTTTTTT
V: TRBV27
size: -
J: TRBJ2-2
D: TRBD2

CDR3: CASSQLPSANRGKNTEAFF
DNA: TGCGCCAGCAGCCAACTCCCGTCGGCCAACAGGGGAAAGAACACTGAAGCTTTCTTT
V: TRBV4-1
size: -
J: TRBJ1-1
D: TRBD1

CDR3: CASSVRGQGASDGYTF
DNA: TGTGCCAGCAGCGTGAGGGGACAGGGGGCGTCAGATGGCTACACCTTC
V: TRBV9
size: -
J: TRBJ1-2
D: TRBD1